Below, 27 T cell receptor beta chains from the same sample are listed, as sequenced in a study of T cells after yellow fever vaccination. TCRdb re-called the 5' RACE reads through MiXCR, storing one row per CDR3 protein. The sample lists approximately 300,000 distinct CDR3 sequences, approximately 12% seen once, with around 0.55% in the top ten. The sequencing used CD4+ T cells sorted from PBMCs, collected 45 days after the yellow fever booster vaccination. The receptors originated from a man aged 25-45 years who received the YFV17D yellow fever vaccine.

CDR3 protein: CASSLVLSGANVLTF. The CDR3 nucleotides are TGCGCCAGCAGCTTGGTTCTCTCTGGGGCCAACGTCCTGACTTTC. The rearrangement joins TRBV5-1 to TRBJ2-6; D is uncertain. The CDR3 runs 15 residues. Germline V gene lookup returns CDR1 SGHRS and CDR2 YFSETQ. With 0 bases removed from V and 0 bases from J, the gap between germline ends came to 4 bases.

Ten or more counts support this clonotype. The chain recombines TRBV6-1 with TRBJ2-7; 7 nucleotides match TRBD2. V shed 8 bases, J shed 1 base, and the junction held 8 bases outside the gene matches. The CDR3 loop spans 14 amino acids. CDR1 and CDR2 (germline): MNHNS, SASEGT. The CDR3 region is CASRGRSGSYEQYF. CDR3 coding DNA: TGTGCCAGCCGAGGGCGTAGCGGGTCCTACGAGCAGTACTTC.

In its sample, this clonotype was seen many times. The CDR3 DNA is TGTGCCAGCAGCCAAGGACTAGCGGGGCTCTACGAGCAGTACTTC. Protein sequence: CASSQGLAGLYEQYF. The J gene is TRBJ2-7, the V gene TRBV3-1; 11 nucleotides align to TRBD2. The CDR3 has 15 residues. Losses at the gene ends were 1 base for V and 3 bases for J; bases not matched to a gene: 2. CDR1 is LGHDT, CDR2 YNNKEL, per germline (reference sequence).

There are a few counts of this clonotype. The chain links TRBV19 to TRBJ2-7, with 7 bases fitting TRBD1. Germline V gene sequence: CDR1 LNHDA, CDR2 SQIVND (reference sequence). V shed 10 bases, J shed 0 bases, and the junction held 12 bases outside the gene matches. CDR3 length: 15 residues. The CDR3, as DNA: TGTGCCACCTCGACCGGGACAGCTAGCTCCTACGAGCAGTACTTC. Protein product: CATSTGTASSYEQYF.

V is TRBV19 and J is TRBJ2-1; 9 bases are a match to TRBD2. In germline, CDR1 is LNHDA, CDR2 SQIVND (reference sequence). CDR3 length: 17 residues. V trimming: 4 bases; J trimming: 5 bases; junction bases outside the gene matches: 12. The CDR3 sequence is CASSNQIAGVVDNEQFF. CDR3 in DNA: TGTGCCAGTAGTAACCAGATAGCGGGAGTGGTCGACAATGAGCAGTTCTTC.

This clonotype turned up a few times. The rearrangement uses TRBV2 and TRBJ2-3; 10 nucleotides match TRBD2. The length of the CDR3 is 14 residues. V trimming: 7 bases; J trimming: 6 bases; junction bases outside the gene matches: 7. Germline V gene data show CDR1 as SNHLY and CDR2 as FYNNEI. The CDR3 nucleotides read TGTGCCAGCAATCTAGCGGGAGTAGGTGATACGCAGTATTTT. Amino acids: CASNLAGVGDTQYF.

This clonotype was detected only a few times. The V call is TRBV7-2, the J call TRBJ2-7, with D uncertain. CDR3 length: 13 amino acids. Trimming removed 3 bases at V and 2 bases at J, with 8 bases between. Germline loops: CDR1 SGHTA, CDR2 FQGNSA. The CDR3 DNA sequence: TGTGCCAGCAGCTTCACCAGCACCTACGAGCAGTACTTC. Translated: CASSFTSTYEQYF.

The chain recombines TRBV7-2 with TRBJ2-5; a weak D match, TRBD2 (6 bases). Germline V CDR1 and CDR2: SGHTA, FQGNSA. The CDR3 is made up of 13 amino acids. V lost 5 bases, J lost 7 bases, and 14 bases lay in between. The CDR3, as DNA: TGTGCCAGCAGCAAAGCGGGTCGCGGGACCCAGTACTTC. Encoded protein: CASSKAGRGTQYF.

The chain employs TRBV5-6 and TRBJ2-5; D call uncertain. Germline V lookup: CDR1 SGHDT, CDR2 YYEEEE. The CDR3 covers 12 residues. Trimming took off 5 bases at V and 5 bases at J, with 10 bases between the two ends. The CDR3 spells CASSFGSETQYF. The DNA of the CDR3 is TGTGCCAGCAGTTTTGGGTCTGAGACCCAGTACTTC.

This clonotype was picked up a small number of times. J is TRBJ2-3 and V is TRBV20-1; D is unclear. The CDR3 length is 12 residues. Trimming shortened V by 6 bases and J by 5 bases, and 12 bases separated the two germline ends. The V gene's germline CDR1 is DFQATT and CDR2 SNEGSKA (reference sequence). The CDR3 region has the DNA TGCAGTGCCCGAACAGACCTAGATACGCAGTATTTT. Its translation is CSARTDLDTQYF.

The V and J genes are TRBV5-1 and TRBJ2-1; 7 bases fit TRBD2. Germline V CDR1 and CDR2: SGHRS, YFSETQ. This CDR3 contains 15 residues. V gave up 4 bases and J gave up 4 bases; unmatched junction bases: 8. The DNA for the CDR3 is TGCGCCAGCAGCCCGCAACTAGCGTCATACAATGAGCAGTTCTTC. Translated, it gives CASSPQLASYNEQFF.

The chain recombines TRBV11-1 with TRBJ2-3; 12 positions match TRBD2. CDR1 is SGHAT and CDR2 is FQDESV in the germline V gene (reference sequence). The CDR3 totals 18 residues. Trimming cost V 5 bases and J 4 bases; bases outside gene matches: 13. CDR3 in DNA: TGTGCCAGCAGCCCACTAGCGGGAGGACCAAATGGGGCAGATACGCAGTATTTT. Translation gives CASSPLAGGPNGADTQYF.

The rearrangement links TRBV7-3 to TRBJ2-1; D may be TRBD1 or TRBD2 (6 bases each). Germline V lookup: CDR1 SGHTA, CDR2 FQGTGA. V gave up 5 bases and J gave up 1 base, with 15 bases separating them. The CDR3 is 16 amino acids. The CDR3 nucleotides are TGTGCCAGCAGCAATAAGGGGGGCGGTTCCTACAATGAGCAGTTCTTC. It is translated as CASSNKGGGSYNEQFF.

Only a few counts were recorded for this clonotype. The chain uses TRBV11-2 and TRBJ2-7; D not resolved. Trimming took off 5 bases at V and 6 bases at J, with 11 bases between the two ends. CDR3 length: 12 amino acids. Germline CDR1 SGHAT, CDR2 FQNNGV. The CDR3 sequence: CASSQESLEQYF. The DNA for the CDR3 is TGTGCCAGCAGCCAGGAGAGCCTCGAGCAGTACTTC.

This clonotype was seen a few times. This sequence joins TRBV25-1 and TRBJ2-2; D gene unclear. Deletions cut 5 bases from V and 5 bases from J, with 9 bases between. The CDR3 extends over 13 amino acids. In germline, CDR1 is MGHDK, CDR2 SYGVNS. CDR3 sequence (DNA): TGTGCCAGCAGTCCACATCGGACCGGGGAGCTGTTTTTT. Protein: CASSPHRTGELFF.

This clonotype has a handful of counts. The chain has TRBV6-2 or TRBV6-3 and TRBJ2-7; D possibly corresponds to TRBD1 (5 bases). Trimming pared 0 bases from V and 9 bases from J, leaving 12 bases between. The CDR3 contains 13 residues. Germline V gives CDR1 MNHEY, CDR2 SVGEGT. The chain's CDR3 is CASSYSGVPAQYF. CDR3 coding DNA: TGTGCCAGCAGTTACTCAGGGGTCCCAGCGCAGTACTTC.

The rearrangement joins TRBV6-1 to TRBJ2-7; 8 bases fit TRBD1. J gave up 7 bases and V 7 bases, and 15 bases lay outside the gene matches. Germline V gene data show CDR1 as MNHNS and CDR2 as SASEGT. The CDR3 extends over 15 amino acids. The CDR3 loop is CASNPFQGALGEQYF. The CDR3 nucleotides are TGTGCCAGCAACCCATTCCAGGGGGCCCTGGGGGAGCAGTACTTC.

The CDR3 region has the DNA TGTGCCAGCATACGGTGGGAGACAGGCAATCAGCCCCAGCATTTT. This codes for CASIRWETGNQPQHF. This chain links TRBV28 with TRBJ1-5, with a tentative D call TRBD1 (5 bases). Germline lookup yields CDR1 MDHEN and CDR2 SYDVKM. There are 15 residues in the CDR3. V was clipped by 7 bases and J by 2 bases, with 15 bases between them. Complete variable domain (other parts from reference TRBV28 and TRBJ1-5): DVKVTQSSRYLVKRTGEKVFLECVQDMDHENMFWYRQDPGLGLRLIYFSYDVKMKEKGDIPEGYSVSREKKERFSLILESASTNQTSMYLCASIRWETGNQPQHFGDGTRLSIL.

V gene TRBV5-1 combines with J gene TRBJ2-2; D possibly corresponds to TRBD2 (5 bases). Germline-derived CDR1 and CDR2 are SGHRS and YFSETQ. V was cut by 1 base and J by 6 bases, with 16 bases left in between. There are 16 residues in the CDR3. The CDR3 bases are TGCGCCAGCAGCTTGAGGACTTCGACCGTCCCCGGGGAGCTGTTTTTT. This encodes CASSLRTSTVPGELFF.

The chain employs TRBV27 and TRBJ1-1, with a tentative D call TRBD1 (5 bases). V dropped 7 bases and J dropped 5 bases, with 14 bases sitting between them. This CDR3 has 13 amino acids. The germline V gene encodes CDR1 MNHEY and CDR2 SMNVEV (reference sequence). CDR3 amino acids: CASTATAGTEAFF. The CDR3 region has the DNA TGTGCCAGCACCGCGACAGCCGGGACTGAAGCTTTCTTT.

The chain links TRBV5-1 to TRBJ2-1; TRBD2 aligns across 8 bases. Germline V gene lookup returns CDR1 SGHRS and CDR2 YFSETQ. This CDR3 is 15 amino acids long. J gave up 5 bases and V 3 bases, and 7 bases lay outside the gene matches. The CDR3: CASSSAGLGNNEQFF. In DNA form, the CDR3 reads TGCGCCAGCAGCTCGGCGGGACTAGGAAACAATGAGCAGTTCTTC.

J is TRBJ1-4 and V is TRBV20-1; maybe TRBD1 (5 bases). V dropped 4 bases and J dropped 8 bases, with 8 bases sitting between them. Germline lookup yields CDR1 DFQATT and CDR2 SNEGSKA (reference sequence). The CDR3 is made up of 11 amino acids. The CDR3 DNA reads TGCAGTGCTACAGGGTTCGAAAAACTGTTTTTT. As protein: CSATGFEKLFF.

The gene calls are TRBV5-1 and TRBJ2-1, with 10 bases fitting TRBD2. The V segment lost 0 bases and the J segment 7 bases; nucleotides outside the gene matches: 7. This CDR3 spans 16 amino acids. Germline assignment: CDR1 SGHRS and CDR2 YFSETQ. The CDR3 is CASSLGTSGTGNEQFF. CDR3 nucleotides: TGCGCCAGCAGCTTGGGTACTAGCGGGACGGGTAATGAGCAGTTCTTC.

In its sample, this clonotype was seen a few times. The rearrangement links TRBV20-1 to TRBJ1-2, with 11 bases matching TRBD1. Germline V CDR1 and CDR2: DFQATT, SNEGSKA (reference sequence). This CDR3 is built from 16 residues. J was trimmed by 4 bases and V by 5 bases; bases with no gene match: 12. The DNA of the CDR3 is TGCAGTGCTCCTTTGGCCGGGACAGGGGGGTCCTATGGCTACACCTTC. This gives the protein CSAPLAGTGGSYGYTF.

The chain recombines TRBV12-3 or TRBV12-4 with TRBJ2-1, with 8 bases identical to TRBD1. V was pared by 7 bases and J by 5 bases, with 7 bases of the junction left unmatched. This CDR3 contains 14 residues. CDR3 sequence (DNA): TGTGCCAGCATCCCACAGGGGGTCAACAATGAGCAGTTCTTC. Its translation is CASIPQGVNNEQFF.

This clonotype was recorded a few times. This sequence joins TRBV3-1 and TRBJ2-5; 11 positions match TRBD2. The CDR3 consists of 16 residues. Germline V gene sequence: CDR1 LGHDT, CDR2 YNNKEL (reference sequence). Trimming cost V 4 bases and J 4 bases; bases outside gene matches: 8. The CDR3 DNA reads as TGTGCCAGCAGCCCCGGCGGGCTAGCGGGAGGAGAGACCCAGTACTTC. Translating it yields CASSPGGLAGGETQYF.

The gene calls are TRBV6-1 and TRBJ1-1, with D possibly matching TRBD1 (5 bases). The germline V gene has CDR1 MNHNS and CDR2 SASEGT. Deletions cut 5 bases from V and 4 bases from J, with 14 bases between. The CDR3 runs 14 residues. This CDR3 is CASSRNQGGTEAFF. The CDR3 nucleotides are TGTGCCAGCAGTAGAAATCAGGGAGGCACTGAAGCTTTCTTT.